These T cell receptor beta chains were read from a single sample in a study of cytomegalovirus exposure and HLA in healthy donors. Sequencing used immunoSEQ multiplex PCR; TCRdb keeps in-frame clones, though not all of them. The data show 250,000 to 350,000 clones, 87% seen once. The sequencing input was PBMCs. The receptor set was obtained from a woman aged 25 to 39 in good health and CMV-seropositive. Each CDR3 is given with its conserved first and last residue. D genes are given only for firm matches. Not every row has a clone size; where given, it reads once, few, many or a size class.

cdr3_length j_call clone_size d_call v_call cdr3_aa cdr3_nt
14 TRBJ2-7 . . TRBV15 CATSRDRSHYEQYF TGTGCCACCAGCAGAGACAGGAGCCACTACGAGCAGTACTTC
13 TRBJ2-7 . . TRBV9 CASSLGLFDEQYF TGTGCCAGCAGCCTGGGACTGTTTGACGAGCAGTACTTC
14 TRBJ2-1 . . TRBV10-3 CAIGGSVAIGEQFF TGTGCCATCGGGGGGAGTGTAGCCATCGGTGAGCAGTTCTTC
13 TRBJ2-7 few . TRBV2 CASRGTASYEQYF TGTGCCAGCAGGGGGACGGCCTCCTACGAGCAGTACTTC
15 TRBJ2-7 . . TRBV6-1 CASSEARTVFYEQYF TGTGCCAGCAGTGAAGCTAGGACGGTCTTCTACGAGCAGTACTTC
13 TRBJ2-3 . . TRBV7-8 CASSTSPHDTQYF TGTGCCAGCAGCACTAGCCCCCATGATACGCAGTATTTT
14 TRBJ2-7 . . TRBV6-5 CASSSGTAPYEQYF TGTGCCAGCAGTTCAGGGACCGCTCCCTACGAGCAGTACTTC
15 TRBJ2-1 . TRBD2 TRBV29-1 CSVLLASGRVNEQFF TGCAGCGTTCTCCTGGCTAGCGGGAGGGTCAATGAGCAGTTCTTC
14 TRBJ2-1 once . TRBV30 CAWSTRVPYNEQFF TGTGCCTGGAGTACTAGGGTCCCCTACAATGAGCAGTTCTTC
12 TRBJ2-2 . . TRBV11-3 CASSASRGELFF TGTGCCAGCAGCGCTTCAAGGGGCGAGCTGTTTTTT
18 TRBJ2-1 . TRBD2 TRBV7-2 CASSLVRLSSGANNEQFF TGTGCCAGCAGCTTAGTCCGTCTCTCAAGCGGGGCCAACAATGAGCAGTTCTTC
14 TRBJ1-1 . . TRBV29-1 CSVEGGYPNTEAFF TGCAGCGTTGAAGGGGGGTACCCGAACACTGAAGCTTTCTTT